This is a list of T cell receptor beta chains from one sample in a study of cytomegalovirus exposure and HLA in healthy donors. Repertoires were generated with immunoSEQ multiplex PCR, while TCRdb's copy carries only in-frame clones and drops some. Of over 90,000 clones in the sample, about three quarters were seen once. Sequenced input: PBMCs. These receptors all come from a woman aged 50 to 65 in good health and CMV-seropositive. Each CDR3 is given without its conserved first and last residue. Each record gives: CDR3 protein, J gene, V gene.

ASRLEEATGNEKLF | TRBJ1-4 | TRBV12-2
ASRQAGTSGRAGI | TRBJ2-1 | TRBV2
ASSRDRGLGYT | TRBJ1-2 | TRBV6-6
ASSLGQGLDTGELF | TRBJ2-2 | TRBV5-5
ASKYGENYNEQF | TRBJ2-1 | TRBV19
ASSEGVLGGGGDTQY | TRBJ2-3 | TRBV6-1
ASRDYLTDTQY | TRBJ2-3 | TRBV27
ASSPWRGQGNQPQH | TRBJ1-5 | TRBV27
ASSSDPGQANYGYT | TRBJ1-2 | TRBV5-4
ASSLVGQYSGNTIY | TRBJ1-3 | TRBV11-2
ASIFYRGANTEAF | TRBJ1-1 | TRBV28
ASSAPTSVGWGEQF | TRBJ2-1 | TRBV2
ASSLVVGQNRYNEQF | TRBJ2-1 | TRBV11-2
VSSGKGQSLTEAF | TRBJ1-1 | TRBV9
ASSVDGTPTNEKLF | TRBJ1-4 | TRBV7-2
ASAMYQETQY | TRBJ2-5 | TRBV7-9
AWKRGPVNYNYGYT | TRBJ1-2 | TRBV30
NSQPLQGVENIQY | TRBJ2-4 | TRBV28
ASSAGPLTSGSYEQY | TRBJ2-7 | TRBV9
ASSLREMNTEAF | TRBJ1-1 | TRBV6-5
ASTSQGAEAF | TRBJ1-1 | TRBV28
ASSLGGAGNEKLF | TRBJ1-4 | TRBV28
ASSYSRDRGDYGYT | TRBJ1-2 | TRBV6-5
ASSGAGVLNQPQH | TRBJ1-5 | TRBV6-1
ASSIGDRNEQY | TRBJ2-7 | TRBV19
ASSSQGRGELF | TRBJ2-2 | TRBV5-4
ASSYSRNPYEQY | . | TRBV6-5
ASSLVHRDRGTGYT | TRBJ1-2 | TRBV7-2
ASSFLGTGREDTQY | TRBJ2-3 | TRBV5-6
ASSIIVTRPLLPIYNEQF | TRBJ2-1 | TRBV19
ASSITGGYT | TRBJ1-2 | TRBV19
ASSASPVNTEAF | TRBJ1-1 | TRBV19
AWSQGGDQPQH | TRBJ1-5 | TRBV30
ASAGERASNQPQH | TRBJ1-5 | TRBV5-8
SVGGRGSNTEAF | TRBJ1-1 | TRBV29-1
ASSILTGGHTGELF | TRBJ2-2 | TRBV19
ASEREGDTDTQY | TRBJ2-3 | TRBV10-3
ASSERGNTIY | TRBJ1-3 | TRBV2
ASSMPGMYYGYT | TRBJ1-2 | TRBV19
ASTRTGGANVLT | TRBJ2-6 | TRBV28
ASSLLRTGETEAF | TRBJ1-1 | TRBV5-1